Listed below are T cell receptor beta chains from one sample, sequenced in a study of beta chain features in type 1 diabetes. The table came from immunoSEQ multiplex PCR; TCRdb's copy has only in-frame clones and leaves some out. The sample holds about 230,000 clones, more than 9% seen once. Sequencing used naive CD4+ T cells from blood. All receptors derive from a woman aged 18-29 years in good health. Each CDR3 is given without its conserved first and last residue.

len	j_gene	v_gene	CDR3aa
14	TRBJ1-1	TRBV15	ATSRDRGGQLTEAF
13	TRBJ1-5	TRBV9	ASSVGSSGNQPQH
13	TRBJ1-5	TRBV7-8	ASSLALTEWQPQH
12	TRBJ1-1	TRBV18	ASSDSPGNTEAF
12	TRBJ2-3	TRBV5-1	ASSPGGKADTQY
12	TRBJ2-5	TRBV28	ASSLTAAQETQY
12	TRBJ1-2	TRBV6-5	ASSPGTGDDGYT
13	TRBJ1-2	TRBV2	ASSPRTGIGYGYT
21	TRBJ2-1	TRBV5-1	ASSLIPRTGTSGSRRRYNEQF
15	TRBJ2-7	TRBV27	ASSDPGLGFRPYEQY
13	TRBJ1-2	TRBV11-1	ASSLTPGTAYGYT
12	TRBJ2-1	TRBV2	ASSVQGNYNEQF
14	TRBJ2-2	TRBV5-4	ASSPPAGRAVGELF
14	TRBJ1-1	TRBV18	ASSPIPSDSNTEAF
12	TRBJ2-7	TRBV6-1	ASSDRGRSYEQY
11	TRBJ2-2	TRBV11-3	ASSPEGTGELF
13	TRBJ2-3	TRBV9	ASSPTGTNTDTQY
13	TRBJ2-2	TRBV30	AWGMGGTLTGELF
14	TRBJ2-2	TRBV5-1	ASSLQNRGPTGELF
11	TRBJ2-3	TRBV11-2	ASSLRSTDTQY
14	TRBJ1-2	TRBV6-6	ASSYFGTGPNYGYT
11	TRBJ2-1	TRBV6-1	ASSEARTRPSF
14	TRBJ2-1	TRBV7-9	ASSLTGVKIYNEQF
11	TRBJ1-5	TRBV30	AWSSGHEIPQH
13	TRBJ1-1	TRBV6-1	ASSTGRRDLTEAF
9	TRBJ1-1	TRBV29-1	SVTFEVEAF
13	TRBJ2-1	TRBV19	ASSIDLTPYNEQF
13	TRBJ2-1	TRBV11-2	ASSLGGGPSNEQF
14	TRBJ2-3	TRBV5-1	ASSLDSGGSTDTQY
13	TRBJ2-5	TRBV5-4	ASSLAEGARETQY
10	TRBJ1-6	TRBV10-3	AISPPGLPLH
11	TRBJ2-7	TRBV11-3	ASSLGHTYEQY